What follows are 25 T cell receptor beta chains derived from one specimen sequenced in a study of cytomegalovirus exposure and HLA in healthy donors. PCR primers comprised 60 Vbeta and 13 Jbeta primers. Using immunoSEQ multiplex PCR, the repertoire was profiled, and TCRdb retains in-frame clones only, with some absent. The sample contains 95,000 to 100,000 clones, 75% to 90% of which appear only once. Source material: PBMCs. The source is a man between 25 and 39 years old in good health and CMV-seronegative.

The rearrangement uses TRBV4-1 and TRBJ2-2; 7 bases are shared with TRBD1. Germline-derived CDR1 and CDR2 are MGHRA and YSYEKL. J lost 1 base, V lost 4 bases, and 6 bases had no gene match. The CDR3 is made up of 16 amino acids. CDR3 nucleotide sequence: TGCGCCAGCAGCCCCAGACAGGGAAGGAACACCGGGGAGCTGTTTTTT. Protein product: CASSPRQGRNTGELFF.

The chain is built from TRBV9 and TRBJ1-2; TRBD1 might be the D (5 bases). V lost 4 bases to trimming and J lost 7 bases, with 14 bases between them. In germline, CDR1 is SGDLS, CDR2 YYNGEE. The length of the CDR3 is 13 residues. CDR3 loop: CASSPPGIGGYTF. The DNA of the CDR3 is TGTGCCAGCAGCCCCCCAGGGATTGGTGGCTACACCTTC. The entire variable domain, with the rest obtained from reference TRBV9 and TRBJ1-2, is as follows: DSGVTQTPKHLITATGQRVTLRCSPRSGDLSVYWYQQSLDQGLQFLIQYYNGEERAKGNILERFSAQQFPDLHSELNLSSLELGDSALYFCASSPPGIGGYTFGSGTRLTVV.

The V call is TRBV4-1, the J call TRBJ2-7; 9 positions match TRBD2. V shed 2 bases and J 2 bases; nucleotides not matched to a gene: 4. The germline CDR1 and CDR2 sequences are MGHRA and YSYEKL. The CDR3 loop spans 15 amino acids. CDR3 residues: CASSQLAGVTYEQYF. Written as DNA, the CDR3 is TGCGCCAGCAGCCAATTAGCGGGGGTAACCTACGAGCAGTACTTC.

This chain uses TRBV5-1 with TRBJ1-2; 7 nucleotides line up with TRBD1. Unmatched junction bases numbered 11, after V lost 5 bases and J lost 1 base. Germline V gene sequence: CDR1 SGHRS, CDR2 YFSETQ. The CDR3 length is 16 residues. The CDR3 sequence is CASSLQGIMVNYGYTF. CDR3 coding DNA: TGCGCCAGCAGTCTACAGGGGATTATGGTTAACTATGGCTACACCTTC. The whole variable domain, filled in from reference TRBV5-1 and TRBJ1-2, reads KAGVTQTPRYLIKTRGQQVTLSCSPISGHRSVSWYQQTPGQGLQFLFEYFSETQRNKGNFPGRFSGRQFSNSRSEMNVSTLELGDSALYLCASSLQGIMVNYGYTFGSGTRLTVV.

The table lists this clone with a few counts. The chain recombines TRBV6-1 with TRBJ1-2, with D perhaps matching TRBD1 (5 bases). Trimming shortened V by 6 bases and J by 8 bases, and 16 bases separated the two germline ends. Germline values: CDR1 MNHNS, CDR2 SASEGT. This CDR3 is 13 amino acids long. This CDR3 is CASSEALGVGYTF. CDR3 bases: TGTGCCAGCAGCGAGGCATTAGGGGTCGGCTACACCTTC.

The chain combines TRBV7-2 with TRBJ1-1, with D perhaps TRBD1 (5 bases). This CDR3 spans 15 amino acids. Between the trimmed V and J ends, which lost 1 base and 1 base, there was a span of 10 bases. The germline V gene encodes CDR1 SGHTA and CDR2 FQGNSA. DNA of the CDR3: TGTGCCAGCAGCTTAGACGCGGGACGGAACACTGAAGCTTTCTTT. Translated, it gives CASSLDAGRNTEAFF.

The chain links TRBV4-2 to TRBJ2-3, with D possibly matching TRBD2 (6 bases). With 2 bases removed from V and 4 bases from J, the gap between germline ends came to 13 bases. The CDR3 runs to 15 residues. Per germline, CDR1 LGHNA and CDR2 YNFKEQ. CDR3 amino acids: CASSQRESFSDTQYF. The CDR3 DNA follows: TGTGCCAGCAGCCAACGGGAGTCTTTTTCAGATACGCAGTATTTT.

The J gene is TRBJ1-1, the V gene TRBV10-3; D call uncertain. With 7 bases removed from V and 3 bases from J, the gap between germline ends came to 15 bases. CDR1 ENHRY and CDR2 SYGVKD come from the germline V gene. This CDR3 has 14 amino acids. The CDR3 nucleotides are TGTGCCATCACCCAGACTCCTAGCCACACTGAAGCTTTCTTT. This sequence encodes CAITQTPSHTEAFF.

This clone came up a few times. The rearrangement uses TRBV9 and TRBJ2-1; 13 nucleotides agree with TRBD2. There are 19 residues in the CDR3. CDR1 SGDLS and CDR2 YYNGEE come from the germline V gene. The J segment lost 0 bases and the V segment lost 0 bases, leaving 6 bases of the junction unmatched. The CDR3 is CASSVVTSGGLSSYNEQFF. CDR3 coding DNA: TGTGCCAGCAGCGTAGTGACTAGCGGGGGGCTAAGCTCCTACAATGAGCAGTTCTTC.

The chain is built from TRBV6-1 and TRBJ1-2; D unresolved. This CDR3 contains 13 residues. The germline V and J ends were trimmed by 6 bases and 4 bases, with 12 bases remaining between them. Germline CDR1 reads MNHNS; CDR2 reads SASEGT. CDR3 sequence reads: CASRQDGFYGYTF. The CDR3 bases are TGTGCCAGCAGACAAGACGGGTTCTATGGCTACACCTTC.

V usage is TRBV30 and J usage is TRBJ1-5; D is ambiguous. With 0 bases removed from V and 4 bases from J, the gap between germline ends came to 13 bases. The V gene's germline CDR1 is GTSNPN and CDR2 SVGIG (reference sequence). CDR3 length: 15 amino acids. The CDR3 DNA reads TGTGCCTGGAGTGTACCGGGTAGCTGGAATCAGCCCCAGCATTTT. It encodes CAWSVPGSWNQPQHF. The whole variable domain, remainder taken from reference TRBV30 and TRBJ1-5, is SQTIHQWPATLVQPVGSPLSLECTVEGTSNPNLYWYRQAAGRGLQLLFYSVGIGQISSEVPQNLSASRPQDRQFILSSKKLLLSDSGFYLCAWSVPGSWNQPQHFGDGTRLSIL.

The chain has TRBV14 and TRBJ1-2, with 12 bases that match TRBD1. Germline CDR1 and CDR2: SGHDN and FVKESK. The CDR3 consists of 18 residues. Germline trimming cut 3 bases from V and 8 bases from J; bases unmatched to any gene: 16. The CDR3 here is CASSHSLPGQGAPLGYTF. The CDR3 DNA follows: TGTGCCAGCAGCCACTCACTACCGGGACAGGGGGCCCCTTTGGGCTACACCTTC.

The chain couples TRBV13 to TRBJ2-5; tentative D call: TRBD2 (5 bases). The germline CDR1 and CDR2 sequences are PRHDT and FYEKMQ (reference sequence). V lost 2 bases and J lost 5, with 24 bases in between. This CDR3 comprises 18 residues. The CDR3 sequence: CASSLSPPSEDPLETQYF. CDR3 DNA: TGTGCCAGCAGCTTAAGCCCCCCGTCGGAGGACCCGTTGGAGACCCAGTACTTC.

The chain combines TRBV7-6 with TRBJ2-5; tentatively, D is TRBD1 (6 bases). Gene TRBJ2-7 matches the end of the DNA better, so the J call may be wrong. Germline lookup yields CDR1 SGHVS and CDR2 FNYEAQ. The CDR3 is 16 amino acids. The CDR3 bases are TGTGCCAGCAGCTTAGGGGCCCCGACAGGACACTACGAGCAGTACTTC. Protein sequence: CASSLGAPTGHYEQYF.

The gene calls are TRBV27 and TRBJ2-7, with D unclear. Trimming took 2 bases from V and 2 from J, leaving 7 bases between them. The CDR3 runs to 13 residues. Per germline, CDR1 MNHEY and CDR2 SMNVEV (reference sequence). The CDR3 region has the DNA TGTGCCAGCAGTTTACCAGGTGCCTACGAGCAGTACTTC. Protein sequence: CASSLPGAYEQYF.

The rearrangement joins TRBV4-1 to TRBJ2-7, with D perhaps matching TRBD1 (5 bases). Germline CDR1 reads MGHRA; CDR2 reads YSYEKL. This CDR3 contains 15 residues. V lost 1 base to trimming and J lost 5 bases, with 15 bases between them. CDR3 DNA: TGCGCCAGCAGCCAAGCCGGCAGGGCACTCGACGAGCAGTACTTC. This translates into CASSQAGRALDEQYF.

This clone came up a few times. The V call is TRBV6-5, the J call TRBJ2-1, with TRBD1 matching 9 bases. Germline values: CDR1 MNHEY, CDR2 SVGAGI. V shed 6 bases, J shed 6 bases, and the junction held 6 bases outside the gene matches. This CDR3 spans 14 amino acids. This CDR3 reads CASSLGQGINEQFF. CDR3 nucleotides: TGTGCCAGCAGCCTTGGACAGGGGATCAATGAGCAGTTCTTC.

The rearrangement links TRBV25-1 to TRBJ2-7; tentatively, D is TRBD1 (7 bases). Trimming removed 2 bases at V and 1 base at J, with 12 bases between. The CDR3 has 15 residues. Per germline, CDR1 MGHDK and CDR2 SYGVNS. Written as DNA, the CDR3 is TGTGCCAGCAGTGAAGGTCCAGGGGGGTCCTACGAGCAGTACTTC. Its translation is CASSEGPGGSYEQYF.

This sequence joins TRBV6-5 and TRBJ2-3; 8 nucleotides align to TRBD2. CDR1 is MNHEY and CDR2 is SVGAGI in the germline V gene. The J segment lost 0 bases and the V segment lost 2 bases, leaving 1 base of the junction unmatched. The CDR3 has 15 residues. CDR3 bases: TGTGCCAGCAGTTACCAGCGGGGGAGCACAGATACGCAGTATTTT. Protein: CASSYQRGSTDTQYF.

This rearrangement joins TRBV19 to TRBJ2-5; 10 nucleotides match TRBD2. The CDR3 consists of 16 residues. The ends lost 5 bases at V and 1 base at J; junction bases unmatched: 7. Germline V lookup: CDR1 LNHDA, CDR2 SQIVND (reference sequence). The CDR3 DNA reads TGTGCCAGTAGTCTTGGACTAGCGGTGATCCAAGAGACCCAGTACTTC. Translation: CASSLGLAVIQETQYF.

CDR3 bases: TGTGCCAGCGGGACAGGGTCTTCACCCCTCCACTTT. It translates to CASGTGSSPLHF. The chain joins TRBV6-1 to TRBJ1-6; 9 nucleotides agree with TRBD1. This CDR3 spans 12 amino acids. Germline values: CDR1 MNHNS, CDR2 SASEGT. Trimming at V came to 8 bases and at J to 9 bases, leaving 2 bases not matched to a gene.

The J gene is TRBJ2-2, the V gene TRBV28; the D gene is possibly TRBD2 (6 bases). The CDR3 is made up of 15 amino acids. V was shortened by 3 bases and J by 1 base, with 9 bases between the two germline ends. The germline CDR1 and CDR2 sequences are MDHEN and SYDVKM. The chain's CDR3 is CASSLPRENTGELFF. The CDR3 nucleotides read TGTGCCAGCAGTTTGCCGCGGGAGAACACCGGGGAGCTGTTTTTT.

This clone was found a few times. J is TRBJ1-1 and V is TRBV30; D is undetermined. Trimming removed 2 bases at V and 6 bases at J, with 7 bases between. CDR1 and CDR2 (germline): GTSNPN, SVGIG (reference sequence). The CDR3 runs to 11 residues. The CDR3 is CAWSTGAEAFF. The CDR3 nucleotides read TGTGCCTGGAGTACCGGGGCTGAAGCTTTCTTT.

A single count supports this clone. The V call is TRBV7-9, the J call TRBJ2-7, with TRBD2 matching 9 bases. The CDR3 consists of 14 residues. J lost 4 bases, V lost 4 bases, and 5 bases had no gene match. Germline V lookup: CDR1 SEHNR, CDR2 FQNEAQ (reference sequence). CDR3 sequence (DNA): TGTGCCAGCAGCTCGACTAGCGGTAGATACGAGCAGTACTTC. As protein: CASSSTSGRYEQYF.

There are a few counts of this clone. This chain connects TRBV25-1 to TRBJ2-3; the match to TRBD2 covers 12 bases. V gave up 2 bases and J gave up 0 bases; unmatched junction bases: 3. CDR3 length: 17 residues. In germline, CDR1 is MGHDK, CDR2 SYGVNS. The DNA for the CDR3 is TGTGCCAGCAGTGAAACTAGCGGGAGGACTAGCACAGATACGCAGTATTTT. Translation: CASSETSGRTSTDTQYF.